This TCR beta chain was sequenced for a study of neoadjuvant anti-PD-1 for oral cavity cancer. Sequencing was performed with immunoSEQ multiplex PCR; in TCRdb, only in-frame clones are kept and a portion is missing. The sample records more than 13,000 clones, over 70% being singletons. Noted time point: after neoadjuvant nivolumab, at surgical resection. This receptor was obtained from a person between 35 and 79 years old with oral cavity squamous cell carcinoma. The material sequenced was PBMCs, taken after nivolumab (anti-PD-1) treatment.

CDR3 sequence (DNA): TGTGCCAGCAGTTACGGGCTAGCGGGGGCCAATGAGCAGTTCTTC. This codes for CASSYGLAGANEQFF. The genes are TRBV6-5 and TRBJ2-1; 10 bases match TRBD2. The J segment lost 6 bases and the V segment lost 2 bases, leaving 4 bases of the junction unmatched. The CDR3 totals 15 residues. Germline V CDR1 and CDR2: MNHEY, SVGAGI.